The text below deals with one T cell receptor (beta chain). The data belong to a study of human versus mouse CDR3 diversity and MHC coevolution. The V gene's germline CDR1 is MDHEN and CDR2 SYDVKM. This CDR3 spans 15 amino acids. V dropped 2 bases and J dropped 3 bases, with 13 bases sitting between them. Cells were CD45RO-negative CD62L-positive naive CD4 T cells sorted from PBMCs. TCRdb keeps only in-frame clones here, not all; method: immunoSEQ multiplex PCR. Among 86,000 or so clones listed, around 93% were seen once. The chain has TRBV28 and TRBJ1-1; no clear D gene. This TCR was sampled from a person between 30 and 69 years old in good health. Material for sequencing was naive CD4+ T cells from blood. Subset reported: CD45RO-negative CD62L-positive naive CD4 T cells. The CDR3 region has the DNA TGTGCCAGCAGTTTACCCTCCCGGACTTACACTGAAGCTTTCTTT. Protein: CASSLPSRTYTEAFF.